Presented here are 3 T cell receptor beta chains from one specimen sequenced in a study of CD8 T cells in ankylosing spondylitis (dated by TCRdb to about 2017). Libraries came from 5' RACE. The instrument was an Illumina HiSeq 2500. The raw public data were reprocessed by TCRdb itself: fastp quality trimming at Q25, MiXCR clonotype calling, in-frame beta chains only. CDR3 protein sequences are deduplicated, and each keeps its most common genes and DNA. The sample table contains about 200,000 distinct CDR3 sequences; only one count was recorded for 10% to 15% of them. The top ten clonotypes cover 16% of the sample. Sequences were obtained from blood, either unsorted or a sorted T cell fraction (not recorded which). All receptors come from a male donor with ankylosing spondylitis or in good health (not recorded which).

The chain employs TRBV2 and TRBJ2-2, with 12 bases aligning to TRBD2. The CDR3 runs 17 residues. Losses at the gene ends were 4 bases for V and 3 bases for J; bases not matched to a gene: 6. Germline values: CDR1 SNHLY, CDR2 FYNNEI. The CDR3 nucleotides read TGTGCCAGCAGTGGGGAGACTAGCGGGAGCGACACCGGGGAGCTGTTTTTT. Its translation: CASSGETSGSDTGELFF.

V and J are TRBV6-1 and TRBJ1-3, with a tentative D call TRBD1 (5 bases). The germline gives CDR1 MNHNS, CDR2 SASEGT. CDR3 length: 16 amino acids. V lost 4 bases and J 4 bases, leaving 17 bases between the germline ends. CDR3: CASSAERGFGGNTIYF. For the CDR3, the DNA is TGTGCCAGCAGTGCGGAACGGGGCTTCGGAGGAAACACCATATATTTT.

The chain recombines TRBV7-9 with TRBJ2-7; D perhaps matches TRBD2 (6 bases). V was cut by 5 bases and J by 2 bases, with 16 bases left in between. The length of the CDR3 is 15 residues. Germline V gene sequence: CDR1 SEHNR, CDR2 FQNEAQ (reference sequence). The CDR3 spells CASSLIRGATYEQYF. The CDR3 DNA follows: TGTGCCAGCAGCCTGATTCGCGGGGCCACCTACGAGCAGTACTTC.